One and the same sample provided the 13 T cell receptor beta chains below, sequenced in a study of cytomegalovirus exposure and HLA in healthy donors. The PCR had 60 Vbeta and 13 Jbeta primers. Produced via immunoSEQ multiplex PCR; TCRdb's table is partial and in-frame only. The sample holds over 200,000 clones, around 80% seen once. The sample taken for sequencing was PBMCs. Receptors originate from a woman aged 55 to 70 in good health and CMV-seropositive.

This clone was seen more than once but under ten times. The chain has TRBV6-1 and TRBJ2-3; 10 nucleotides align to TRBD2. V was pared by 9 bases and J by 0 bases, with 6 bases of the junction left unmatched. The CDR3 has 15 amino acids. Looked up from germline, CDR1 is MNHNS and CDR2 is SASEGT. In DNA, the CDR3 is TGTGCCAGGGGTTCTAGCGGGGGTAGCACAGATACGCAGTATTTT. It yields the protein CARGSSGGSTDTQYF.

The genes are TRBV5-1 and TRBJ1-1; no firm D call. This CDR3 has 13 amino acids. The germline gives CDR1 SGHRS, CDR2 YFSETQ. Trimming removed 0 bases from V and 8 bases from J, with 11 bases in between. CDR3 in amino acids: CASSLAEAREAFF. The CDR3 DNA reads TGCGCCAGCAGCTTGGCCGAGGCTAGAGAAGCTTTCTTT.

This clone appeared a few times. J is TRBJ2-7 and V is TRBV7-9; unclear D gene. V gave up 4 bases and J gave up 3 bases, with 4 bases separating them. Germline values: CDR1 SEHNR, CDR2 FQNEAQ (reference sequence). The CDR3 spans 11 residues. This CDR3 reads CASSSYYEQYF. For the CDR3, the DNA is TGTGCCAGCAGCTCGTACTACGAGCAGTACTTC.

With regard to this clone: The identical CDR3 is also encoded by other nucleotide sequences in the sample. This chain connects TRBV4-2 to TRBJ2-7; 8 bases line up with TRBD2. V gave up 2 bases and J gave up 1 base; unmatched junction bases: 4. The CDR3 has 15 residues. Germline V gene lookup returns CDR1 LGHNA and CDR2 YNFKEQ. The CDR3, as DNA: TGTGCCAGCAGCCAAAATCGGGGGGGGTCCTACGAGCAGTACTTC. It yields the protein CASSQNRGGSYEQYF.

Of note for this clone: The sample holds other DNA sequences that translate to the same CDR3. This chain uses TRBV5-1 with TRBJ1-1, with 8 bases that match TRBD1. Germline V gene sequence: CDR1 SGHRS, CDR2 YFSETQ. J lost 1 base, V lost 4 bases, and 3 bases had no gene match. This CDR3 is built from 14 residues. CDR3 coding DNA: TGCGCCAGCAGCACCGGACAGGGGAACACTGAAGCTTTCTTT. It is translated as CASSTGQGNTEAFF.

The rearrangement links TRBV1 to TRBJ2-7; whether TRBD1, the table's D call, matches the DNA was not checked. TRBV1 is noted as a pseudogene. The CDR3 sequence is 19 residues long. The CDR3 reads CTSSLLGGDDRRSSYEQYF. The CDR3 bases are TGCACCAGCAGCCTTCTTGGGGGCGATGACAGACGTAGCTCCTACGAGCAGTACTTC.

The chain uses TRBV4-1 and TRBJ1-3; TRBD1 is a possible D gene (6 bases). Trimming cost V 0 bases and J 4 bases, with 13 bases left between them. The length of the CDR3 is 16 residues. The V gene's germline CDR1 is MGHRA and CDR2 YSYEKL. CDR3 sequence (DNA): TGCGCCAGCAGCCAAGATCCCCCCAGGGGAGGAAACACCATATATTTT. Its protein is CASSQDPPRGGNTIYF.

The V gene is TRBV2, the J gene TRBJ2-1; 14 bases line up with TRBD2. The CDR3 spans 15 residues. J was trimmed by 6 bases and V by 6 bases; bases with no gene match: 4. Germline assignment: CDR1 SNHLY and CDR2 FYNNEI. The chain's CDR3 is CASRGLAGALNEQFF. The CDR3 DNA sequence: TGTGCCAGCAGGGGACTAGCGGGGGCGCTCAATGAGCAGTTCTTC.

This chain uses TRBV6-1 with TRBJ1-2, with TRBD1 matching over 8 bases. V shed 2 bases, J shed 3 bases, and the junction held 5 bases outside the gene matches. Germline loops: CDR1 MNHNS, CDR2 SASEGT. This CDR3 spans 15 amino acids. The CDR3 DNA sequence: TGTGCCAGCAGTGAATCAGGGGGCGCAGACTATGGCTACACCTTC. Translation gives CASSESGGADYGYTF.

This clone was detected a few times. This rearrangement joins TRBV2 to TRBJ1-3; D is unclear. Trimming took off 7 bases at V and 0 bases at J, with 4 bases between the two ends. Germline V gene sequence: CDR1 SNHLY, CDR2 FYNNEI. CDR3 length equals 12 residues. CDR3: CASTFSGNTIYF. DNA of the CDR3: TGTGCCAGCACCTTCTCTGGAAACACCATATATTTT.

This sequence joins TRBV2 and TRBJ2-1, with D maybe TRBD2 (5 bases). There are 15 residues in the CDR3. Deletions cut 2 bases from V and 5 bases from J, with 13 bases between. From germline, CDR1 is SNHLY and CDR2 FYNNEI. CDR3 in amino acids: CASSEQTGKNNEQFF. The CDR3 nucleotides are TGTGCCAGCAGTGAACAGACGGGGAAAAACAATGAGCAGTTCTTC.

The V call is TRBV29-1, the J call TRBJ2-2, with D tentatively TRBD1 (6 bases). The CDR3 loop spans 13 amino acids. Germline-derived CDR1 and CDR2 are SQVTM and ANQGSEA. V lost 4 bases, J lost 4 bases, and 10 bases lay in between. Here the CDR3 reads CSVGTGFTGELFF. CDR3 nucleotide sequence: TGCAGCGTTGGAACAGGGTTCACCGGGGAGCTGTTTTTT.

This clone was detected once. The chain links TRBV7-2 to TRBJ2-7, with 8 bases fitting TRBD1. The germline V gene has CDR1 SGHTA and CDR2 FQGNSA. After removal of 5 bases from V and 3 bases from J, the junction contained 9 bases not matched to a gene. The CDR3 length is 15 residues. The DNA for the CDR3 is TGTGCCAGCAGCCCCTCCGGGACAGGCAACTACGAGCAGTACTTC. Translation gives CASSPSGTGNYEQYF.